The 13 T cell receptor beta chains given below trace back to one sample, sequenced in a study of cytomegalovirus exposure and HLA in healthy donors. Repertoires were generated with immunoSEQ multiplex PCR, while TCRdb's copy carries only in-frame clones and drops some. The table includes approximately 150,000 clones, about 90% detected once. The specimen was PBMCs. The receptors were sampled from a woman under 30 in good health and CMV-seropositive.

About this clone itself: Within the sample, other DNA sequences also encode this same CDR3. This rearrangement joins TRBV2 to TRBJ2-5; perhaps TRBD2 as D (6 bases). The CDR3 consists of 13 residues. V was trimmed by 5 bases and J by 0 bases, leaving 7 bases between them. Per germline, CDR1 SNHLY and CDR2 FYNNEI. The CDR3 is CASSRGNQETQYF. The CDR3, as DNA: TGTGCCAGCAGTCGGGGGAACCAAGAGACCCAGTACTTC.

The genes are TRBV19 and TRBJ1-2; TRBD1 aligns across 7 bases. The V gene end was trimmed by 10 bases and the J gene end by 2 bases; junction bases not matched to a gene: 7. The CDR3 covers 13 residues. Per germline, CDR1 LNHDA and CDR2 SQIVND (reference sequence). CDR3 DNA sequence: TGTGCCACAACAGGGGTGGGGAACTATGGCTACACCTTC. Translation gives CATTGVGNYGYTF.

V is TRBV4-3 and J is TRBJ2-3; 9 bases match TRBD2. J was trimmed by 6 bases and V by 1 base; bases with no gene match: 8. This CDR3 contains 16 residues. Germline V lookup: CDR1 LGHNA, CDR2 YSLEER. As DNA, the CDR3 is TGCGCCAGCAGCCAAGGAGGCGGGAGGGAGGGGGATACGCAGTATTTT. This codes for CASSQGGGREGDTQYF.

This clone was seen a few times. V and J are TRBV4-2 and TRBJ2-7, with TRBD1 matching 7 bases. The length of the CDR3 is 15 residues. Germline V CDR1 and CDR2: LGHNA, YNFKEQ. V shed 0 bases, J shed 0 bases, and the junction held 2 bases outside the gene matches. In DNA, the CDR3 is TGTGCCAGCAGCCAAGAGACAGGGAGCTCCTACGAGCAGTACTTC. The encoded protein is CASSQETGSSYEQYF.

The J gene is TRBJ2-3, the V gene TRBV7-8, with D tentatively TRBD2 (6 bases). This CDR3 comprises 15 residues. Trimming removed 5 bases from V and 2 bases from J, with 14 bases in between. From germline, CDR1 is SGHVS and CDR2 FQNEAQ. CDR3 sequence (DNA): TGTGCCAGCAGCAAGCAGGAGGGTTTCACAGATACGCAGTATTTT. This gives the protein CASSKQEGFTDTQYF.

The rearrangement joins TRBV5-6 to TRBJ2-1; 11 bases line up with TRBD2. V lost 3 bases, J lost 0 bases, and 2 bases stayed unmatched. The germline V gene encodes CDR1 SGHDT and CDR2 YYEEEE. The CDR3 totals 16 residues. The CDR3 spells CASSSSGGRSYNEQFF. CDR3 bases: TGTGCCAGCAGCTCTAGCGGGGGGCGCTCCTACAATGAGCAGTTCTTC.

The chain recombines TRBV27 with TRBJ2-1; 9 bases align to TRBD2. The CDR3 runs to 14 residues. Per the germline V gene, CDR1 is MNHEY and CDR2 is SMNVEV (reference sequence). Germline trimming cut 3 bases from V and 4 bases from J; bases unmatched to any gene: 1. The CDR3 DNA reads TGTGCCAGCAGTTTGACTAGCGGTTACAATGAGCAGTTCTTC. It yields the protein CASSLTSGYNEQFF.

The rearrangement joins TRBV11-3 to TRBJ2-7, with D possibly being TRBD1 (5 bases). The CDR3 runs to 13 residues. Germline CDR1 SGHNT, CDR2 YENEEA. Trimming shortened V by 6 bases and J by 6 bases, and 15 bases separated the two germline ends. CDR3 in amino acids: CASSWTGQGEQYF. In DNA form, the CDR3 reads TGTGCCAGCAGTTGGACCGGGCAGGGCGAGCAGTACTTC.

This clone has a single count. In DNA form, the CDR3 reads TGTGCCAGCAGTGAATTACTTAGAATGGTCACAACTAATGAAAAACTGTTTTTT. Translated: CASSELLRMVTTNEKLFF. This sequence joins TRBV6-1 and TRBJ1-4; D is unclear. V lost 2 bases and J lost 0, with 16 bases in between. This CDR3 is built from 18 residues. Germline V gives CDR1 MNHNS, CDR2 SASEGT.

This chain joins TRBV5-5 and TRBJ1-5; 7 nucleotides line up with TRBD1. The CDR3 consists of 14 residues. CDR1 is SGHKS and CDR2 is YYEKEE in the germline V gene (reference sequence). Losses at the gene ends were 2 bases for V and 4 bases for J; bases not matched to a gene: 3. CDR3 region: CASSLTGENQPQHF. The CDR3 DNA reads TGTGCCAGCAGCTTAACAGGGGAGAATCAGCCCCAGCATTTT.

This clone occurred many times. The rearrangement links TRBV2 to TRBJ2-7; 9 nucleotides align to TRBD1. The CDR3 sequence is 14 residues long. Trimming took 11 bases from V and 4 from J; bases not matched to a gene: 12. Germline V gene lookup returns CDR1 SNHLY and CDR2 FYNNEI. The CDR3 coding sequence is TGTGCCTCCCACGGGGGACAGGGAGGGTACGAGCAGTACTTC. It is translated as CASHGGQGGYEQYF. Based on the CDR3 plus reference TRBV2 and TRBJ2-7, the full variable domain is EPEVTQTPSHQVTQMGQEVILRCVPISNHLYFYWYRQILGQKVEFLVSFYNNEISEKSEIFDDQFSVERPDGSNFTLKIRSTKLEDSAMYFCASHGGQGGYEQYFGPGTRLTVT.

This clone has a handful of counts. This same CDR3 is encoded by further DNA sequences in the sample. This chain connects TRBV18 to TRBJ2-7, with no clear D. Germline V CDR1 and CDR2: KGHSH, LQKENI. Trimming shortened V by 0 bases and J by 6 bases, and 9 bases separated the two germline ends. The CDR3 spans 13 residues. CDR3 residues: CASSPPELSEQYF. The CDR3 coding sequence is TGTGCCAGCTCACCACCGGAGTTAAGCGAGCAGTACTTC.

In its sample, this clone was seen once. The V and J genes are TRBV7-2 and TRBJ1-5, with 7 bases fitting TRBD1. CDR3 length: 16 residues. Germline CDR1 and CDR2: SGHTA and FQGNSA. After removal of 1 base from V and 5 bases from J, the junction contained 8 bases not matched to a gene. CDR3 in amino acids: CASSLVAGGMDQPQHF. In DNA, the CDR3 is TGTGCCAGCAGCTTAGTCGCAGGGGGAATGGATCAGCCCCAGCATTTT. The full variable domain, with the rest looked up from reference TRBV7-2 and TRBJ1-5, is GAGVSQSPSNKVTEKGKDVELRCDPISGHTALYWYRQSLGQGLEFLIYFQGNSAPDKSGLPSDRFSAERTGGSVSTLTIQRTQQEDSAVYLCASSLVAGGMDQPQHFGDGTRLSIL.